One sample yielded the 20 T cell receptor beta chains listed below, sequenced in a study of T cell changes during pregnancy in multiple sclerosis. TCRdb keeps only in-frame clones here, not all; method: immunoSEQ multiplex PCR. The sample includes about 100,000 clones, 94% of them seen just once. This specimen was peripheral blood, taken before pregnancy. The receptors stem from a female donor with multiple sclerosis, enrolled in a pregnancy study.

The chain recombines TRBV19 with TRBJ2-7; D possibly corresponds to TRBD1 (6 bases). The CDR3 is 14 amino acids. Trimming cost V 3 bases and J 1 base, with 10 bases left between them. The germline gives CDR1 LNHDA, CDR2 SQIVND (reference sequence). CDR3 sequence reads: CASSMGQGSYEQYF. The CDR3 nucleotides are TGTGCCAGTAGTATGGGCCAGGGGTCCTACGAGCAGTACTTC.

The CDR3 sequence: CASGDRQNQPQHF. The CDR3 DNA sequence: TGCGCCAGTGGGGACAGACAAAATCAGCCCCAGCATTTT. This sequence joins TRBV10-2 and TRBJ1-5, with 7 bases lining up with TRBD1. V lost 9 bases and J lost 4; bases outside the gene matches: 6. Germline V CDR1 and CDR2: WSHSY, SAAADI. The CDR3 consists of 13 residues.

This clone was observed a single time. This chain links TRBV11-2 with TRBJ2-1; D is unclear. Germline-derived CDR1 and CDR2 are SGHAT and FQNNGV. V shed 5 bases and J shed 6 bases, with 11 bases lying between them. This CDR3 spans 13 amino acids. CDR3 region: CASSVQRSNEQFF. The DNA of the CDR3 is TGTGCCAGCAGCGTCCAGCGTTCCAATGAGCAGTTCTTC. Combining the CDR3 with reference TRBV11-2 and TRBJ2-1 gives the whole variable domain EAGVAQSPRYKIIEKRQSVAFWCNPISGHATLYWYQQILGQGPKLLIQFQNNGVVDDSQLPKDRFSAERLKGVDSTLKIQPAKLEDSAVYLCASSVQRSNEQFFGPGTRLTVL.

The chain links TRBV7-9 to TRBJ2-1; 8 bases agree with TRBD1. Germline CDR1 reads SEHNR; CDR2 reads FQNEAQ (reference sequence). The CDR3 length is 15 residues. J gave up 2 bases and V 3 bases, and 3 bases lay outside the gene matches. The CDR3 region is CASSFDRGPYNEQFF. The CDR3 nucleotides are TGTGCCAGCAGCTTCGACAGGGGCCCCTACAATGAGCAGTTCTTC.

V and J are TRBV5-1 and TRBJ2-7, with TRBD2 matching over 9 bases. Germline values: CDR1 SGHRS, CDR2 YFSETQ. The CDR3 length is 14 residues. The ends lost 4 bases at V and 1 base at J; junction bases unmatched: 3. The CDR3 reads CASSRSGSSYEQYF. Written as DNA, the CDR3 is TGCGCCAGCAGCCGTAGCGGGAGTTCCTACGAGCAGTACTTC.

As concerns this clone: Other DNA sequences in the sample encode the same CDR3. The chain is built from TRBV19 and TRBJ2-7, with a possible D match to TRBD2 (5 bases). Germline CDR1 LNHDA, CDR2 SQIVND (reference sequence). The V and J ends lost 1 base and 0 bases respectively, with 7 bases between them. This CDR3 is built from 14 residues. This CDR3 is CASSIAGSSYEQYF. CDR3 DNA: TGTGCCAGTAGTATAGCGGGGAGCTCCTACGAGCAGTACTTC.

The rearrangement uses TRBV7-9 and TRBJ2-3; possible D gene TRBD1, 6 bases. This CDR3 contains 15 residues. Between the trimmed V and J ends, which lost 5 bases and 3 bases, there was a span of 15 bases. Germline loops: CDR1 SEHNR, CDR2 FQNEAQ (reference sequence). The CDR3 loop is CASSKSRGLTDTQYF. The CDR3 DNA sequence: TGTGCCAGCAGCAAATCCAGGGGCCTGACAGATACGCAGTATTTT.

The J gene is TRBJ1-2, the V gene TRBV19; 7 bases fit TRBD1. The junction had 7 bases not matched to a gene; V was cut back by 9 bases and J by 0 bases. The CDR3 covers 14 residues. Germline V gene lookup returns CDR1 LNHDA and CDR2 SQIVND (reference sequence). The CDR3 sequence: CASKDRAANYGYTF. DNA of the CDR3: TGTGCCAGCAAAGACAGGGCCGCTAACTATGGCTACACCTTC. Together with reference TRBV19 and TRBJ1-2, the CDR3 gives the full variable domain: DGGITQSPKYLFRKEGQNVTLSCEQNLNHDAMYWYRQDPGQGLRLIYYSQIVNDFQKGDIAEGYSVSREKKESFPLTVTSAQKNPTAFYLCASKDRAANYGYTFGSGTRLTVV.

CDR3 loop: CASSPGGTGFNEQYF. Written as DNA, the CDR3 is TGTGCCAGCAGTCCAGGGGGGACAGGGTTCAACGAGCAGTACTTC. The gene calls are TRBV28 and TRBJ2-7, with 9 positions matching TRBD1. The junction had 10 bases not matched to a gene; V was cut back by 5 bases and J by 5 bases. This CDR3 comprises 15 residues. Germline V gene data show CDR1 as MDHEN and CDR2 as SYDVKM.

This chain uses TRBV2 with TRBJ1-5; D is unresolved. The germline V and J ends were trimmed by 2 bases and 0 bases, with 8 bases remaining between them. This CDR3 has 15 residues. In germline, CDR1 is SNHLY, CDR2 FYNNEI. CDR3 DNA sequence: TGTGCCAGCAGTGAAAGGCGGAATAGCAATCAGCCCCAGCATTTT. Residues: CASSERRNSNQPQHF.

CDR3 sequence (DNA): TGCGCCAGCAGCCAATTGACAGGTAGCTACGAGCAGTACTTC. Translated, it gives CASSQLTGSYEQYF. The chain is built from TRBV4-1 and TRBJ2-7, with D possibly being TRBD1 (6 bases). From germline, CDR1 is MGHRA and CDR2 YSYEKL. Trimming removed 2 bases from V and 3 bases from J, with 11 bases in between. The CDR3 is 14 residues long.

CDR3 DNA sequence: TGTGCCAGCAGAGGGGCCGGACAGGAAGCTTTCTTT. Translating gives CASRGAGQEAFF. This chain uses TRBV28 with TRBJ1-1, with a possible D match to TRBD1 (6 bases). Germline CDR1 is MDHEN and CDR2 is SYDVKM. This CDR3 region has 12 residues. Trimming stripped 6 bases from V and 8 bases from J, with 13 bases between.

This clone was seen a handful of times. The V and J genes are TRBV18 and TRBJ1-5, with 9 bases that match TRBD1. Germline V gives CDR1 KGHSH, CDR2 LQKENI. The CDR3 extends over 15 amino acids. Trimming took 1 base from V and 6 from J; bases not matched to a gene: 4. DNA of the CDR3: TGTGCCAGCTCACCACGAACAGGGGGCTTTCAGCCCCAGCATTTT. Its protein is CASSPRTGGFQPQHF.

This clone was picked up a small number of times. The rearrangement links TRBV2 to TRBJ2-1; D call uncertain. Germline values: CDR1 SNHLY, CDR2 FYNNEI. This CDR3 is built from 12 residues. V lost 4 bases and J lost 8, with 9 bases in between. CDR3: CASSGAFDEQFF. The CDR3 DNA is TGTGCCAGCAGTGGAGCTTTCGATGAGCAGTTCTTC.

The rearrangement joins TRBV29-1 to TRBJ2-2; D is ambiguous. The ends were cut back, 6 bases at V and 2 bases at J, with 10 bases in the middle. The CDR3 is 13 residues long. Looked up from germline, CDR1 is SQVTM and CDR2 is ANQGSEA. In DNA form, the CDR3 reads TGCAGCGTCTTCGGGTTTAACACCGGGGAGCTGTTTTTT. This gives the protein CSVFGFNTGELFF.

The CDR3 DNA sequence: TGTGCCAGCAGTTCCGGGACAGGGGGCCTCCAAGAGACCCAGTACTTC. Translated, it gives CASSSGTGGLQETQYF. J is TRBJ2-5 and V is TRBV7-2; 12 nucleotides align to TRBD1. Looked up from germline, CDR1 is SGHTA and CDR2 is FQGNSA. Trimming cost V 6 bases and J 1 base; bases outside gene matches: 6. There are 16 residues in the CDR3.

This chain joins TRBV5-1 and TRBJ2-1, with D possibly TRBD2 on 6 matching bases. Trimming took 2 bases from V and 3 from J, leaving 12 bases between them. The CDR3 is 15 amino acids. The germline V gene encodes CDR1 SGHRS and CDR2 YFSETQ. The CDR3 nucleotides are TGCGCCAGCAGCTTAATCGCGGGAAGCTACAATGAGCAGTTCTTC. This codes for CASSLIAGSYNEQFF.

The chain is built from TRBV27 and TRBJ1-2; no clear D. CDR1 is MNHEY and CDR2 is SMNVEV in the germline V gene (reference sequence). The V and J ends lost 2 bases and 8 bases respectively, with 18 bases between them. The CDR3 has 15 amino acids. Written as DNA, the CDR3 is TGTGCCAGCAGTTTAGCGGGGTACCAGCTAGGGGGCTACACCTTC. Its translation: CASSLAGYQLGGYTF.

The CDR3 loop reads CASSLTAGYSGYTF. The DNA for the CDR3 is TGCGCCAGCAGCTTGACGGCAGGCTACAGCGGCTACACCTTC. The chain has TRBV5-1 and TRBJ1-2, with no clear D. The germline V gene has CDR1 SGHRS and CDR2 YFSETQ. The CDR3 consists of 14 residues. V lost 1 base and J lost 8, with 15 bases in between.

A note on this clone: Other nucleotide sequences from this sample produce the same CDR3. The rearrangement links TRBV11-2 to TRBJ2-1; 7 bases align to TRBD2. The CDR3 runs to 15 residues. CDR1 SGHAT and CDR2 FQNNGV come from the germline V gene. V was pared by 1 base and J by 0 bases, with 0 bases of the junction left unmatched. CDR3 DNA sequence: TGTGCCAGCAGCTTAGCGGGGGGCTCCTACAATGAGCAGTTCTTC. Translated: CASSLAGGSYNEQFF.